The clone carrying this TCR beta chain was counted ten times or more. The antigen is not known. Fresh peripheral blood, 9.5 to 10 ml of it, supplied the PBMCs. This record belongs to a study of T cells in Graves' hyperthyroidism and ophthalmopathy. Findings and caveats of the study: In the blood, most expanded thyroid clonotypes above 0.001 appeared as well. Through a model of 13 V-J features, ophthalmopathy was separated from stable hyperthyroidism.

Regions amplified from RNA transcripts were the TCR beta CDR3 regions. HTBI primers were employed in a first-round RT-PCR of the TCR CDR3. MiXCR was run by TCRdb on the multiplex PCR reads, yielding one entry per CDR3 protein. The sample records approximately 610,000 distinct CDR3 sequences, 16% being singletons. Per the germline V gene, CDR1 is SGHRS and CDR2 is YFSETQ. The V and J ends lost 0 bases and 3 bases respectively, with 10 bases between them. This CDR3 contains 15 residues. The specimen sequenced was blood. This receptor was obtained from a woman between 18 and 29 years old with Graves' hyperthyroidism. The J gene is TRBJ2-1, the V gene TRBV5-1; D is possibly TRBD1 or TRBD2 (5 bases each). The CDR3 DNA reads as TGCGCCAGCAGCTTGGCCGGGGCGATCTACAATGAGCAGTTCTTC. Amino acid sequence: CASSLAGAIYNEQFF.